These 8 T cell receptor beta chains were all obtained from the same sample, sequenced in a study of long-term antiretroviral therapy in people with HIV. At the survey level, the v3.0 immunoSEQ assay was run. Using immunoSEQ multiplex PCR, the repertoire was profiled, and TCRdb retains in-frame clones only, with some absent. This table holds 20,000 to 25,000 clones, more than 65% found once. Material: unsorted PBMCs, obtained about 2.4 years after starting antiretroviral therapy. These receptors originate from a man between 35 and 55 years old with HIV.

This chain uses TRBV6-6 with TRBJ2-5; no clear D gene. Trimming took off 5 bases at V and 0 bases at J, with 13 bases between the two ends. The CDR3 is 15 amino acids. CDR1 is MNHNY and CDR2 is SVGAGI in the germline V gene (reference sequence). CDR3 protein: CASSLLDGDQETQYF. The CDR3 coding sequence is TGTGCCAGCAGTCTTTTGGACGGCGACCAAGAGACCCAGTACTTC.

The genes are TRBV29-1 and TRBJ2-1, with no clear D. CDR3 size: 10 residues. CDR1 and CDR2 from the germline V gene are SQVTM and ANQGSEA. Trimming cost V 8 bases and J 8 bases, with 10 bases left between them. The CDR3 region is CSSSMDEQFF. The CDR3 region has the DNA TGCAGCTCCTCTATGGATGAGCAGTTCTTC.

This sequence joins TRBV2 and TRBJ1-2; 9 positions agree with TRBD1. Germline CDR1 SNHLY, CDR2 FYNNEI. V lost 10 bases, J lost 5 bases, and 11 bases stayed unmatched. The CDR3 covers 14 residues. CDR3 amino acids: CATLLGTGRYGYTF. The CDR3 DNA reads TGTGCCACATTGTTGGGGACAGGGCGATATGGCTACACCTTC.

The rearrangement links TRBV4-1 to TRBJ2-7; 8 bases fit TRBD1. Germline lookup yields CDR1 MGHRA and CDR2 YSYEKL. V was clipped by 3 bases and J by 4 bases; unmatched bases: 2. The CDR3 sequence is 13 residues long. The CDR3 reads CASSHGQGYEQYF. In DNA form, the CDR3 reads TGCGCCAGCAGCCACGGACAGGGATACGAGCAGTACTTC.

The gene calls are TRBV7-2 and TRBJ2-5; TRBD2 matches 10 bases. Trimming removed 4 bases from V and 7 bases from J; junction bases left unmatched: 15. The CDR3 runs 17 residues. Germline-derived CDR1 and CDR2 are SGHTA and FQGNSA. The CDR3 DNA reads TGTGCCAGCAGCTCCCGTCGAGCGGGGGGGTCGGACGGGACCCAGTACTTC. It is translated as CASSSRRAGGSDGTQYF.

The chain employs TRBV4-1 and TRBJ1-2, with D perhaps TRBD1 (5 bases). The CDR3 extends over 16 amino acids. Germline values: CDR1 MGHRA, CDR2 YSYEKL. V was shortened by 0 bases and J by 2 bases, with 13 bases between the two germline ends. CDR3: CASSQERGSANYGYTF. In nucleotides, the CDR3 is TGCGCCAGCAGCCAAGAGCGGGGGTCGGCCAACTATGGCTACACCTTC.

The chain recombines TRBV7-2 with TRBJ2-7, with D possibly TRBD1 on 5 matching bases. The germline V and J ends were trimmed by 1 base and 2 bases, with 6 bases remaining between them. CDR3 size: 13 residues. Germline lookup yields CDR1 SGHTA and CDR2 FQGNSA. CDR3 nucleotide sequence: TGTGCCAGCAGCTTAGTGGACACCTACGAGCAGTACTTC. Amino acid sequence: CASSLVDTYEQYF.

The genes are TRBV4-1 and TRBJ2-7, with TRBD1 matching over 9 bases. V lost 4 bases to trimming and J lost 2 bases; unmatched junction nucleotides: 12. From germline, CDR1 is MGHRA and CDR2 YSYEKL. The CDR3 extends over 17 amino acids. In DNA, the CDR3 is TGCGCCAGCAGCCTCTCCCCGGAGGGGACAGGGACCTACGAGCAGTACTTC. Its protein is CASSLSPEGTGTYEQYF.